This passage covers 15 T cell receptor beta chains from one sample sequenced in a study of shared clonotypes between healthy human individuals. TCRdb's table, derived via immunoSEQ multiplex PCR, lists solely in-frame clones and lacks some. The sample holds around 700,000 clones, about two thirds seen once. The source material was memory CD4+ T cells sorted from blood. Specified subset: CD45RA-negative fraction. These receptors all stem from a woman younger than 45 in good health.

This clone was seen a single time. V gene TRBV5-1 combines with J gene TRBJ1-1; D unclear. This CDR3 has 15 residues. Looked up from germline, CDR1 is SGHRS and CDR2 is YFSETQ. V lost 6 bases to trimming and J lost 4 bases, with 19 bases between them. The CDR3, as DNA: TGCGCCAGCAATCCCGTTGGGGAGGTGAGCACTGAAGCTTTCTTT. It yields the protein CASNPVGEVSTEAFF. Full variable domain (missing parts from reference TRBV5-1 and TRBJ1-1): KAGVTQTPRYLIKTRGQQVTLSCSPISGHRSVSWYQQTPGQGLQFLFEYFSETQRNKGNFPGRFSGRQFSNSRSEMNVSTLELGDSALYLCASNPVGEVSTEAFFGQGTRLTVV.

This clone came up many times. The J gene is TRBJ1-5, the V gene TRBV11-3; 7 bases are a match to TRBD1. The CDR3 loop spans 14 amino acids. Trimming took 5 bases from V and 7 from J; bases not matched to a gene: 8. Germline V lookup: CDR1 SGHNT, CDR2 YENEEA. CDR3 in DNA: TGTGCCAGCAGCCCAAGACAGGGCCGCCAGCCCCAGCATTTT. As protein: CASSPRQGRQPQHF. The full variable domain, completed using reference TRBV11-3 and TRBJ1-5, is EAGVVQSPRYKIIEKKQPVAFWCNPISGHNTLYWYLQNLGQGPELLIRYENEEAVDDSQLPKDRFSAERLKGVDSTLKIQPAELGDSAVYLCASSPRQGRQPQHFGDGTRLSIL.

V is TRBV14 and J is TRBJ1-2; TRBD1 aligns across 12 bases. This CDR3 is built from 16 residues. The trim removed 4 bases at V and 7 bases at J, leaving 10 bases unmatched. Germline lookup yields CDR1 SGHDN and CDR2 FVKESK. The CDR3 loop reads CASSLGAGTGGFGYTF. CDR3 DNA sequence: TGTGCCAGCAGCCTGGGAGCCGGGACAGGGGGCTTTGGCTACACCTTC.

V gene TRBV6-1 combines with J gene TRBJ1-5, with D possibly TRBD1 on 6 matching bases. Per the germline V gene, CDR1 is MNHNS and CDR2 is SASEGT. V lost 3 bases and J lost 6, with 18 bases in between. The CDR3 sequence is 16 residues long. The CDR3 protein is CASSDLSTGHGQPQHF. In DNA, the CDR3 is TGTGCCAGCAGTGACTTATCCACAGGGCACGGTCAGCCCCAGCATTTT.

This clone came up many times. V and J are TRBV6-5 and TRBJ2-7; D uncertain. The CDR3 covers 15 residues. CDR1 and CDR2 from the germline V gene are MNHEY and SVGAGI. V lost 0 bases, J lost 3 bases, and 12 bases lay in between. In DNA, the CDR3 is TGTGCCAGCAGTTACTCCCCCGAGGCTAGCTACGAGCAGTACTTC. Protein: CASSYSPEASYEQYF.

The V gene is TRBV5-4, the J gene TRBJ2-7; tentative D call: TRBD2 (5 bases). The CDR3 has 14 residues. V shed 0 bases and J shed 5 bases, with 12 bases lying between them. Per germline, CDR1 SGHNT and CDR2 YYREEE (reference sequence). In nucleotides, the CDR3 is TGTGCCAGCAGCTTGGGAGGGCCGGATCACGAGCAGTACTTC. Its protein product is CASSLGGPDHEQYF.

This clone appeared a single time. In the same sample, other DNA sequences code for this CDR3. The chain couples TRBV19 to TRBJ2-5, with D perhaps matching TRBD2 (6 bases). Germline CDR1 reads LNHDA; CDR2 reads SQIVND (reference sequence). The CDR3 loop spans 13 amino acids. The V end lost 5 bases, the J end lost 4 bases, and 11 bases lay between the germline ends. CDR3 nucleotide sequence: TGTGCCAGTAGTCGGAGGGGTGGAGAGACCCAGTACTTC. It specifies CASSRRGGETQYF.

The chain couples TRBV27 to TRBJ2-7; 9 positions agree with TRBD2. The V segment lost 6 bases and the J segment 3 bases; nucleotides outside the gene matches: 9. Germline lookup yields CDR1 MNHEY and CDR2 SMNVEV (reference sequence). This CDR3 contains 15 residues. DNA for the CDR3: TGTGCCAGCAGACCGGGACTAGCAAATTACTACGAGCAGTACTTC. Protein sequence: CASRPGLANYYEQYF.

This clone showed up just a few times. In nucleotides, the CDR3 is TGTGCCAGCAGATCACCTCTTCTAGCGGGAAATGAGCAGTTCTTC. Translating gives CASRSPLLAGNEQFF. The rearrangement uses TRBV28 and TRBJ2-1; 9 nucleotides align to TRBD2. The CDR3 totals 15 residues. Germline V gene data show CDR1 as MDHEN and CDR2 as SYDVKM. The V segment lost 6 bases and the J segment 7 bases; nucleotides outside the gene matches: 10.

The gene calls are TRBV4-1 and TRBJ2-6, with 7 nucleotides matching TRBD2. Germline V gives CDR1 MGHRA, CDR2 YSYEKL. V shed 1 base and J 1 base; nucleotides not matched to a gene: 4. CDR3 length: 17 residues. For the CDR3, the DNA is TGCGCCAGCAGCCAAGTGGAGCGGGGTTCTGGGGCCAACGTCCTGACTTTC. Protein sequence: CASSQVERGSGANVLTF.

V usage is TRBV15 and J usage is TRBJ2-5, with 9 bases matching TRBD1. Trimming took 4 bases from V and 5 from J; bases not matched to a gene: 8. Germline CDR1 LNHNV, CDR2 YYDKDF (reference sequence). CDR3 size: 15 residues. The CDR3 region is CATSIDRGIGETQYF. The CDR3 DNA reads TGTGCCACCAGCATCGACAGGGGGATCGGTGAGACCCAGTACTTC. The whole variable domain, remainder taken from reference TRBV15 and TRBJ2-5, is DAMVIQNPRYQVTQFGKPVTLSCSQTLNHNVMYWYQQKSSQAPKLLFHYYDKDFNNEADTPDNFQSRRPNTSFCFLDIRSPGLGDTAMYLCATSIDRGIGETQYFGPGTRLLVL.

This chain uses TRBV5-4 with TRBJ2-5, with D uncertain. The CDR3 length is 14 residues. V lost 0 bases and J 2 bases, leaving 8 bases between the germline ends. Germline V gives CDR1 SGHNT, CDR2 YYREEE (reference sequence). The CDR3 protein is CASSLGDWQETQYF. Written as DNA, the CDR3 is TGTGCCAGCAGCTTGGGCGACTGGCAAGAGACCCAGTACTTC.

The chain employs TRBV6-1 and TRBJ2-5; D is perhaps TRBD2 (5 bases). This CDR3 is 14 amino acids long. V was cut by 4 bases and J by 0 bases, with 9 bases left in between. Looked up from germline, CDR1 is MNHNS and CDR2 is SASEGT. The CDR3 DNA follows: TGTGCCAGCAGTGTTAGAGGGTACCAAGAGACCCAGTACTTC. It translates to CASSVRGYQETQYF.

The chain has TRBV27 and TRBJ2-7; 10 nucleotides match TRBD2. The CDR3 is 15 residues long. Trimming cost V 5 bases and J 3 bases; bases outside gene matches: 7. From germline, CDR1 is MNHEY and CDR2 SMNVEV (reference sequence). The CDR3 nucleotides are TGTGCCAGCAGTCCGGCTAGCGGGAGCTACTACGAGCAGTACTTC. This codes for CASSPASGSYYEQYF.

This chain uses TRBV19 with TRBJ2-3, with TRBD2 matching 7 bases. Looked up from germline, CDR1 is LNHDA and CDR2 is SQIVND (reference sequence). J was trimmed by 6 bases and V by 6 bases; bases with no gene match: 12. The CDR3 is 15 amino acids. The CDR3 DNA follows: TGTGCCAGTAGGCGGCTAGCGGAGAGCGGGGATACGCAGTATTTT. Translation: CASRRLAESGDTQYF. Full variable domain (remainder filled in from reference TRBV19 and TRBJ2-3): DGGITQSPKYLFRKEGQNVTLSCEQNLNHDAMYWYRQDPGQGLRLIYYSQIVNDFQKGDIAEGYSVSREKKESFPLTVTSAQKNPTAFYLCASRRLAESGDTQYFGPGTRLTVL.